This T cell receptor gamma chain was sequenced during a study of γδ T cells in repeated Plasmodium falciparum infection. Study-level background: Age- and gender-matched Australian children served as comparison for malaria-exposed Malian children.

In this sample, this clone turned up many times. Antigen unknown. TCRdb shows a much larger clone's protein in place of this DNA's translation, and the two differ at residue 5, likely through a read error; the protein shown is translated from the DNA. Vgamma9/Vdelta2+ and Vdelta2-negative gammadelta T cells were flow-sorted from PBMC for bulk sequencing. Study-wide results and caveats: Malian children's Vdelta2-negative repertoires appeared more expanded and less diverse than Australians'. Repeated controlled infections reportedly drove waves of new clonotype selection in Vdelta2-negative, mostly Vdelta1+, gammadelta repertoires.

The CDR3 has 14 residues. V dropped 5 bases and J dropped 4; count of bases not matched to a gene: 11. CDR1 is VENAVY and CDR2 is YDSYNSRV in the germline V gene. TCRdb fed the multiplex PCR reads into CATT to redo clone calling. The sample carries roughly 13,000 gamma-chain clones, roughly 1.5% recorded once. This receptor was taken from a pool of human donors (malaria-infected and uninfected, not separated). Source material: gamma-delta T cells from blood. V is TRGV8 and J is TRGJ1 or TRGJ2. The J gene, absent from TCRdb, was called here by matching the DNA to germline. CDR3 in amino acids: CATWANRHYYKKLF. The CDR3 nucleotides read TGTGCCACCTGGGCCAACCGTCACTATTATAAGAAACTCTTT.